The text below deals with one T cell receptor (beta chain). This entry comes from a study of identical twins. V lost 4 bases to trimming and J lost 5 bases, with 14 bases between them. CDR3 length: 14 amino acids. Germline loops: CDR1 SQVTM, CDR2 ANQGSEA. In TCRdb, the 5' RACE reads were re-called with MiXCR into one record per CDR3 protein. Among more than 350,000 distinct CDR3 sequences listed, roughly 9% were seen once. V is TRBV29-1 and J is TRBJ1-4, with D perhaps matching TRBD1 (5 bases). The source of this sequence is a woman in her 50s in good health. The sample comprised naive T cells sorted from blood. This chain's CDR3 is CSVVKGTVNEKLFF. The CDR3 DNA is TGCAGCGTTGTTAAGGGGACGGTAAATGAAAAACTGTTTTTT.